This TCR beta chain derives from a study of T cell responses to AZD1222 COVID-19 vaccine. Points from the study as a whole: Seropositive AZD1222 recipients at baseline numbered only 6 or 7. Spike-specific TCR breadth and depth grew following two AZD1222 doses. Most donors were white British and more were female, and clonal diversity was possibly underestimated.

The V and J ends lost 4 bases and 1 base respectively, with 19 bases between them. The CDR3 contains 17 residues. Germline-derived CDR1 and CDR2 are SGDLS and YYNGEE. Concerning this clone: Antigen unknown.

Profiled with immunoSEQ multiplex PCR; TCRdb holds only in-frame clones, not every one. The repertoire has fewer than 55,000 clones, less than 95% of them found once; the top ten carry approximately 35%. The receptor was isolated from an adult who received the AZD1222 COVID-19 vaccine. The source was peripheral blood, collected 28 days after the second AZD1222 dose. The genes are TRBV9 and TRBJ2-3; a possible D gene is TRBD2 (6 bases). The CDR3: CASSPRGAGIGTDTQYF. In nucleotides, the CDR3 is TGTGCCAGCAGCCCCCGAGGGGCGGGGATCGGCACAGATACGCAGTATTTT.